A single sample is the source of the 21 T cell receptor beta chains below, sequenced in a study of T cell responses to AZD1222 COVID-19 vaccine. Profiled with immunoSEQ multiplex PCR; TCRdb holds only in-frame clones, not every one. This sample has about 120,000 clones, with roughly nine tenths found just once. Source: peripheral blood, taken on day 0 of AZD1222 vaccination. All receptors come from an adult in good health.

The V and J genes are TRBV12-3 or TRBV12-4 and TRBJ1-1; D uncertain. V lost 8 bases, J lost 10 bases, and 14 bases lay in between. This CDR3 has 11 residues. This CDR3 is CASLGVRGAFF. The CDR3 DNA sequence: TGTGCCAGCCTAGGTGTCCGAGGAGCTTTCTTT.

CDR3 bases: TGTGCCAGCAGTCCCCAGGAGGCAGGGAATCTGGGCGAGCAGTACTTC. Protein: CASSPQEAGNLGEQYF. The chain recombines TRBV27 with TRBJ2-7, with D perhaps assigned TRBD1 or TRBD2 (5 bases each). The V gene's germline CDR1 is MNHEY and CDR2 SMNVEV (reference sequence). The CDR3 covers 16 residues. V lost 5 bases, J lost 6 bases, and 23 bases lay in between.

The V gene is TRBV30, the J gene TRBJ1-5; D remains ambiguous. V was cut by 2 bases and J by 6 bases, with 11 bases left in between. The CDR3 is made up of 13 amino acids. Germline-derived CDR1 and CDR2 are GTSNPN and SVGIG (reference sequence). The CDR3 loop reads CAWSPGIGQPQHF. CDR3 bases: TGTGCCTGGAGTCCGGGTATCGGTCAGCCCCAGCATTTT.

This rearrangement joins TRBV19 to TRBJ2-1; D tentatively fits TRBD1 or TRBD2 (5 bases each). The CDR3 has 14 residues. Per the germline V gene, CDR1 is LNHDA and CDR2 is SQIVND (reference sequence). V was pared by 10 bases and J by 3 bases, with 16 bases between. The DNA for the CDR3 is TGTGCCACCAGGGAAATGGGAGTCTACAATGAGCAGTTCTTC. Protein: CATREMGVYNEQFF.

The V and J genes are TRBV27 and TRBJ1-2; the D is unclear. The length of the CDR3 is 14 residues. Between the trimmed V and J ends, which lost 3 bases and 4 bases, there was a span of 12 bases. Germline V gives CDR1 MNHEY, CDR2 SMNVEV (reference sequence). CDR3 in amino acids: CASSFSPWGYGYTF. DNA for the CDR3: TGTGCCAGCAGTTTCTCCCCTTGGGGCTATGGCTACACCTTC.

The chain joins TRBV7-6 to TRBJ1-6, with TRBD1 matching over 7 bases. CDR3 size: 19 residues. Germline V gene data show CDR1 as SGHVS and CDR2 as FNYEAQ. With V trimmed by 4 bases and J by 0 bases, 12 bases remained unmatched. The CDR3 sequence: CASSSLTGTATSYNSPLHF. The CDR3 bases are TGTGCCAGCAGCTCCCTTACCGGGACAGCTACCTCCTATAATTCACCCCTCCACTTT.

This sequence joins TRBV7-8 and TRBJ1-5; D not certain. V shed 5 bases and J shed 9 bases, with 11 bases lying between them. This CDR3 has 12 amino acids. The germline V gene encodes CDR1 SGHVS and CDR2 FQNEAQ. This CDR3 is CASSPHSAPQHF. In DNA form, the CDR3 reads TGTGCCAGCAGCCCCCATTCTGCGCCCCAGCATTTT. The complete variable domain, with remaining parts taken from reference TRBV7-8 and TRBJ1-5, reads GAGVSQSPRYKVAKRGQDVALRCDPISGHVSLFWYQQALGQGPEFLTYFQNEAQLDKSGLPSDRFFAERPEGSVSTLKIQRTQQEDSAVYLCASSPHSAPQHFGDGTRLSIL.

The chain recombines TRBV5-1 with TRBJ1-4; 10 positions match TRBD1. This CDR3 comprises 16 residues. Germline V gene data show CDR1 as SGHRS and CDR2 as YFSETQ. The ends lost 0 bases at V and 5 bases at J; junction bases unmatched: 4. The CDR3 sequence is CASSLVTGGQNEKLFF. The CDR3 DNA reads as TGCGCCAGCAGCTTGGTGACAGGGGGCCAAAATGAAAAACTGTTTTTT.

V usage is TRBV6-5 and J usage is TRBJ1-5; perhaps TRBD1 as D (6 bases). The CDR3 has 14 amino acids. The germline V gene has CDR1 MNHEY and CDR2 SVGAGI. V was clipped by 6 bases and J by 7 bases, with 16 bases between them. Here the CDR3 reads CASSPQGRRQPQHF. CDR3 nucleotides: TGTGCCAGCAGCCCCCAGGGGCGCCGACAGCCCCAGCATTTT.

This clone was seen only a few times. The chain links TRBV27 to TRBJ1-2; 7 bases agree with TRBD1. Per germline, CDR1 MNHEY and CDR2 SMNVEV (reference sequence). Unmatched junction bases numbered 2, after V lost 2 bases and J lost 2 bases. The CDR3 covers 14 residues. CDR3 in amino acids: CASSLQGGNYGYTF. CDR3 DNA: TGTGCCAGCAGTTTACAGGGGGGGAACTATGGCTACACCTTC.

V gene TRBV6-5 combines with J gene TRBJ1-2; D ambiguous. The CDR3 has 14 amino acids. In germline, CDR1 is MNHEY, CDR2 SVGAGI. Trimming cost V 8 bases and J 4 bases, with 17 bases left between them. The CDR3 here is CASFPAGHSYGYTF. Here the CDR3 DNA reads TGTGCCAGCTTTCCCGCCGGCCACTCCTATGGCTACACCTTC.

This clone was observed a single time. In DNA form, the CDR3 reads TGTGCCAGCTCCCTAGGACAGGGTAACATGAACACTGAAGCTTTCTTT. This translates into CASSLGQGNMNTEAFF. V and J are TRBV18 and TRBJ1-1; 8 positions match TRBD1. With V trimmed by 6 bases and J by 0 bases, 9 bases remained unmatched. This CDR3 is 16 amino acids long. Per germline, CDR1 KGHSH and CDR2 LQKENI. The full variable domain, its missing parts supplied by reference TRBV18 and TRBJ1-1, is NAGVMQNPRHLVRRRGQEARLRCSPMKGHSHVYWYRQLPEEGLKFMVYLQKENIIDESGMPKERFSAEFPKEGPSILRIQQVVRGDSAAYFCASSLGQGNMNTEAFFGQGTRLTVV.

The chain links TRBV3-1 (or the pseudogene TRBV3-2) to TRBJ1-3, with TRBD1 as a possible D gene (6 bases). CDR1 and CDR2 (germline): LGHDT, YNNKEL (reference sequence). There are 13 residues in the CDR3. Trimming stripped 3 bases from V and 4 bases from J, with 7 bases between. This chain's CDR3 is CASSQGAGNTIYF. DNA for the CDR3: TGTGCCAGCAGCCAGGGGGCAGGAAACACCATATATTTT.

Written as DNA, the CDR3 is TGTGCCAGCAGTGAAATCGGCTATGGCTACACCTTC. Its protein product is CASSEIGYGYTF. The chain couples TRBV2 to TRBJ1-2; D is uncertain. Germline V gene sequence: CDR1 SNHLY, CDR2 FYNNEI. This CDR3 comprises 12 residues. V lost 2 bases and J 4 bases, leaving 5 bases between the germline ends.

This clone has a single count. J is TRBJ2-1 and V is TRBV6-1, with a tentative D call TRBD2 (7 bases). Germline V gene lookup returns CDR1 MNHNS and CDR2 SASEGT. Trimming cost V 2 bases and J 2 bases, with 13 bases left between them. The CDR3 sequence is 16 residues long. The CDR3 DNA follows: TGTGCCAGCAGTGAACGTTGGGGGGGCACCTACAATGAGCAGTTCTTC. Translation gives CASSERWGGTYNEQFF.

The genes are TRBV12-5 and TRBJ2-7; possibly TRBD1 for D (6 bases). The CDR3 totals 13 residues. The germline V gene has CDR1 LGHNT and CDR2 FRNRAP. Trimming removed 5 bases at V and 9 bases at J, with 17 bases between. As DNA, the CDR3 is TGTGCTAGTGGTACCCTCCTACAGGGATTGCAGTACTTC. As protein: CASGTLLQGLQYF.

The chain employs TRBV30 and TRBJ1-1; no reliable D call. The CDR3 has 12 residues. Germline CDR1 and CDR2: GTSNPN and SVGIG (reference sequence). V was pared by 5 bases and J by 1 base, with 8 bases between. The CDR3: CAWQKENTEAFF. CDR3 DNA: TGTGCCTGGCAGAAAGAGAACACTGAAGCTTTCTTT.

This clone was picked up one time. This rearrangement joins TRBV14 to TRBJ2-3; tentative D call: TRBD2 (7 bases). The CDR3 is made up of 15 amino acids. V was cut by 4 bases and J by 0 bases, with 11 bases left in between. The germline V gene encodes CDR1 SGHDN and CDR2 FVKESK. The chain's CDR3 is CASSPGGPSTDTQYF. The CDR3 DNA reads TGTGCCAGCAGCCCGGGGGGCCCCAGCACAGATACGCAGTATTTT.

CDR3 nucleotides: TGCGCCAGCAGCCAAGACGGCGACGAGCAGTACTTC. Amino acids: CASSQDGDEQYF. This chain connects TRBV4-1 to TRBJ2-7; D is uncertain. Trimming shortened V by 0 bases and J by 5 bases, and 5 bases separated the two germline ends. The CDR3 has 12 residues. Germline CDR1 is MGHRA and CDR2 is YSYEKL.

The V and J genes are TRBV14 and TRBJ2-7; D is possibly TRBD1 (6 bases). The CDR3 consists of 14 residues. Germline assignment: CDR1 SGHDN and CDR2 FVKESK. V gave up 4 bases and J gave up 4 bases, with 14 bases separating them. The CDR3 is CASSPRGYLYEQYF. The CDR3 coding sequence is TGTGCCAGCAGCCCCAGGGGTTATTTGTACGAGCAGTACTTC.

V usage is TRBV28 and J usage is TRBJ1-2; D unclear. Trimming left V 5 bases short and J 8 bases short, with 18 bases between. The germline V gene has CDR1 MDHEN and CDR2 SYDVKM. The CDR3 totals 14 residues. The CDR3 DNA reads TGTGCCAGCAGTACCGGGCGGCTTCTATACGGCTACACCTTC. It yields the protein CASSTGRLLYGYTF.